One T cell receptor (beta chain) is described in this entry. What it binds is unknown. The data belong to a study of T cells in localized non-small cell lung cancer. Regarding the study as a whole: Uninvolved adjacent lung had more T cell clonality than any other tissue, topping tumor.

V was pared by 0 bases and J by 5 bases, with 8 bases between. Germline assignment: CDR1 SGHTA and CDR2 FQGNSA. The CDR3 sequence is 13 residues long. TCRdb's table, derived via immunoSEQ multiplex PCR, lists solely in-frame clones and lacks some. The sample lists approximately 13,000 clones, over 75% seen once, with under 25% in the top ten. The source of this sequence is a male donor at least 60 years old with stage I lung adenocarcinoma. The rearrangement uses TRBV7-2 and TRBJ2-7; possibly TRBD1 for D (6 bases). Sample: peripheral blood, taken before any cancer treatment. As DNA, the CDR3 is TGTGCCAGCAGCTTAGCGGGGGCCCACGAGCAGTACTTC. Translated: CASSLAGAHEQYF.